One sample yielded the 30 T cell receptor beta chains listed below, sequenced in a study of blood T cell repertoires in COVID-19. Profiled with immunoSEQ multiplex PCR; TCRdb holds only in-frame clones, not every one. The data hold roughly 120,000 clones, with roughly 80% observed a single time. The sample consisted of peripheral blood. These receptors all come from a woman in her sixties or seventies with acute or convalescent COVID-19.

J is TRBJ1-2 and V is TRBV13, with 7 positions matching TRBD1. Germline CDR1 PRHDT, CDR2 FYEKMQ (reference sequence). The V and J ends lost 5 bases and 8 bases, in that order; junction bases with no gene match: 8. The CDR3 has 13 amino acids. CDR3: CASSQRTGGGYTF. In nucleotides, the CDR3 is TGTGCCAGCAGCCAGCGGACAGGAGGAGGCTACACCTTC.

The chain uses TRBV11-2 and TRBJ2-5; 7 nucleotides align to TRBD1. CDR1 and CDR2 from the germline V gene are SGHAT and FQNNGV. The V gene end was trimmed by 7 bases and the J gene end by 4 bases; junction bases not matched to a gene: 9. This CDR3 region has 14 residues. The CDR3 region is CASNRQGGRETQYF. CDR3 coding DNA: TGTGCCAGCAACCGACAGGGTGGCAGAGAGACCCAGTACTTC.

A few counts support this clone. The chain joins TRBV2 to TRBJ1-4; D ambiguous. This CDR3 contains 14 residues. V lost 8 bases, J lost 4 bases, and 14 bases lay in between. Germline V CDR1 and CDR2: SNHLY, FYNNEI. CDR3 in amino acids: CASWREPLNEKLFF. The CDR3, as DNA: TGTGCCAGCTGGAGGGAACCTCTTAATGAAAAACTGTTTTTT.

The V gene is TRBV9, the J gene TRBJ1-3; tentative D call: TRBD1 (6 bases). There are 16 residues in the CDR3. Trimming pared 4 bases from V and 3 bases from J, leaving 17 bases between. CDR1 SGDLS and CDR2 YYNGEE come from the germline V gene. Here the CDR3 reads CASSPPGQTIGNTIYF. The CDR3 nucleotides read TGTGCCAGCAGCCCACCAGGACAGACTATTGGAAACACCATATATTTT. Looking up the rest from reference TRBV9 and TRBJ1-3 gives the full variable domain: DSGVTQTPKHLITATGQRVTLRCSPRSGDLSVYWYQQSLDQGLQFLIQYYNGEERAKGNILERFSAQQFPDLHSELNLSSLELGDSALYFCASSPPGQTIGNTIYFGEGSWLTVV.

Here the CDR3 reads CVSMGTPTLTGELFF. CDR3 sequence (DNA): TGCGTCTCGATGGGGACACCTACCCTAACCGGGGAGCTGTTTTTT. The rearrangement joins TRBV10-1 to TRBJ2-2, with D perhaps matching TRBD1 (6 bases). CDR3 size: 15 residues. Germline V gene data show CDR1 as WNHNN and CDR2 as SYGVQD (reference sequence).

The rearrangement links TRBV15 to TRBJ1-1; 7 bases agree with TRBD1. The length of the CDR3 is 15 residues. J gave up 2 bases and V 1 base, and 4 bases lay outside the gene matches. Looked up from germline, CDR1 is LNHNV and CDR2 is YYDKDF (reference sequence). The CDR3 DNA follows: TGTGCCACCAGCAGAGCCTACAGGGGAAACACTGAAGCTTTCTTT. Translated: CATSRAYRGNTEAFF.

This chain connects TRBV5-1 to TRBJ1-3; D possibly corresponds to TRBD1 (6 bases). Trimming removed 8 bases from V and 0 bases from J, with 27 bases in between. The length of the CDR3 is 19 residues. In germline, CDR1 is SGHRS, CDR2 YFSETQ. CDR3 bases: TGCGCCAGGTTCGGTAGGGACACAAAGTTCGCACACTCTGGAAACACCATATATTTT. It codes for CARFGRDTKFAHSGNTIYF. The entire variable domain, with the rest obtained from reference TRBV5-1 and TRBJ1-3, is as follows: KAGVTQTPRYLIKTRGQQVTLSCSPISGHRSVSWYQQTPGQGLQFLFEYFSETQRNKGNFPGRFSGRQFSNSRSEMNVSTLELGDSALYLCARFGRDTKFAHSGNTIYFGEGSWLTVV.

This sequence joins TRBV7-6 and TRBJ1-1; D is possibly TRBD1 (5 bases). The CDR3 is 14 residues long. Germline CDR1 SGHVS, CDR2 FNYEAQ. The ends were cut back, 1 base at V and 4 bases at J, with 10 bases in the middle. In nucleotides, the CDR3 is TGTGCCAGCAGCTTAGTGCGGGGCCGCACTGAAGCTTTCTTT. Protein sequence: CASSLVRGRTEAFF.

This clone was seen more than once but under ten times. This chain joins TRBV6-1 and TRBJ2-2; 10 bases match TRBD2. J lost 6 bases, V lost 4 bases, and 8 bases had no gene match. The CDR3 spans 16 residues. Germline V gives CDR1 MNHNS, CDR2 SASEGT. The DNA of the CDR3 is TGTGCCAGCAGTGTAATTAGCGGGGGGTCCGCCGGGGAGCTGTTTTTT. It specifies CASSVISGGSAGELFF.

A few counts support this clone. The rearrangement links TRBV3-1 (or the pseudogene TRBV3-2) to TRBJ1-2; no definite D call. This CDR3 region has 14 residues. The V end was cut by 0 bases, the J end by 4 bases, with 9 bases between. Germline assignment: CDR1 LGHDT and CDR2 YNNKEL (reference sequence). DNA of the CDR3: TGTGCCAGCAGCCAAGACGGGGTGAGCTATGGCTACACCTTC. Translating it yields CASSQDGVSYGYTF.

Written as DNA, the CDR3 is TGCGCCAGCAGCCTGGAGGGGGGGTCTAACACTGAAGCTTTCTTT. It codes for CASSLEGGSNTEAFF. This chain joins TRBV5-1 and TRBJ1-1; D possibly corresponds to TRBD1 (6 bases). V lost 4 bases and J 2 bases, leaving 15 bases between the germline ends. Germline V gene lookup returns CDR1 SGHRS and CDR2 YFSETQ. The CDR3 is made up of 15 amino acids. Filled out from reference TRBV5-1 and TRBJ1-1, the complete variable domain reads KAGVTQTPRYLIKTRGQQVTLSCSPISGHRSVSWYQQTPGQGLQFLFEYFSETQRNKGNFPGRFSGRQFSNSRSEMNVSTLELGDSALYLCASSLEGGSNTEAFFGQGTRLTVV.

For the CDR3, the DNA is TGTGCCATCAGTGAAAGAGGGACAGGGAACACTGAAGCTTTCTTT. Protein product: CAISERGTGNTEAFF. This chain joins TRBV10-3 and TRBJ1-1, with TRBD1 matching over 8 bases. V was clipped by 3 bases and J by 1 base; unmatched bases: 4. The CDR3 spans 15 residues. From germline, CDR1 is ENHRY and CDR2 SYGVKD.

This chain joins TRBV4-1 and TRBJ1-3; D might be TRBD1 (6 bases). The CDR3 loop spans 13 amino acids. V lost 1 base and J lost 6, with 7 bases in between. Germline CDR1 reads MGHRA; CDR2 reads YSYEKL. For the CDR3, the DNA is TGCGCCAGCAGCCAAGGGGGGCAAAACACCATATATTTT. It is translated as CASSQGGQNTIYF.

The V call is TRBV30, the J call TRBJ1-4; the match to TRBD1 covers 8 bases. The trim removed 4 bases at V and 4 bases at J, leaving 2 bases unmatched. Looked up from germline, CDR1 is GTSNPN and CDR2 is SVGIG (reference sequence). This CDR3 spans 13 amino acids. The CDR3 loop reads CAWMDRVNEKLFF. The CDR3 nucleotides read TGTGCCTGGATGGACAGGGTTAATGAAAAACTGTTTTTT.

The chain couples TRBV7-3 to TRBJ1-1; a possible D gene is TRBD1 (6 bases). The CDR3 has 16 residues. V dropped 6 bases and J dropped 7 bases, with 24 bases sitting between them. Per the germline V gene, CDR1 is SGHTA and CDR2 is FQGTGA. CDR3 in DNA: TGTGCCAGCAGTCAAGGACCGGCAGGGGTTACGTATGAAGCTTTCTTT. It encodes CASSQGPAGVTYEAFF. Complete variable domain (other parts from reference TRBV7-3 and TRBJ1-1): GAGVSQTPSNKVTEKGKYVELRCDPISGHTALYWYRQSLGQGPEFLIYFQGTGAADDSGLPNDRFFAVRPEGSVSTLKIQRTERGDSAVYLCASSQGPAGVTYEAFFGQGTRLTVV.

CDR3 sequence: CASSRQGGAGELFF. In DNA form, the CDR3 reads TGTGCCAGCAGCAGGCAGGGGGGTGCCGGGGAGCTGTTTTTT. The chain recombines TRBV6-2 or TRBV6-3 with TRBJ2-2, with D tentatively TRBD1 (7 bases). This CDR3 is 14 amino acids long. Germline CDR1 MNHEY, CDR2 SVGEGT. Trimming took off 6 bases at V and 6 bases at J, with 14 bases between the two ends.

The chain carries TRBV5-1 and TRBJ2-1; a possible D gene is TRBD2 (7 bases). Trimming stripped 2 bases from V and 9 bases from J, with 15 bases between. This CDR3 spans 14 amino acids. Germline values: CDR1 SGHRS, CDR2 YFSETQ. CDR3 coding DNA: TGCGCCAGCAGCTTCGAGGGGGGGGTCGCTGAGCAGTTCTTC. It codes for CASSFEGGVAEQFF.

The CDR3: CATSGQPMNTEAFF. The DNA for the CDR3 is TGTGCCACCAGTGGACAGCCAATGAACACTGAAGCTTTCTTT. The chain has TRBV24-1 and TRBJ1-1, with TRBD1 as a possible D gene (5 bases). This CDR3 region has 14 residues. V lost 5 bases, J lost 0 bases, and 9 bases lay in between. Germline V lookup: CDR1 KGHDR, CDR2 SFDVKD.

CDR3 bases: TGTGCCAGCAGCCCCGGGACAGTCTCTGGAAACACCATATATTTT. It translates to CASSPGTVSGNTIYF. The V call is TRBV11-2, the J call TRBJ1-3; TRBD1 aligns across 7 bases. The CDR3 covers 15 residues. Germline CDR1 and CDR2: SGHAT and FQNNGV. V shed 5 bases and J 0 bases; nucleotides not matched to a gene: 4.

The rearrangement joins TRBV24-1 to TRBJ2-1; 7 positions match TRBD1. CDR1 and CDR2 from the germline V gene are KGHDR and SFDVKD. The CDR3 has 14 amino acids. V shed 4 bases and J 4 bases; nucleotides not matched to a gene: 3. The CDR3 DNA reads as TGTGCCACCAGTGAGAGGGACAGATACAATGAGCAGTTCTTC. It is translated as CATSERDRYNEQFF.

This sequence joins TRBV3-1 (or the pseudogene TRBV3-2) and TRBJ1-1; tentatively, D is TRBD1 (6 bases). The CDR3 has 14 residues. From germline, CDR1 is LGHDT and CDR2 YNNKEL (reference sequence). Trimming shortened V by 6 bases and J by 4 bases, and 15 bases separated the two germline ends. The CDR3: CASSSIQGSTEAFF. The DNA of the CDR3 is TGTGCCAGCAGTTCCATACAGGGAAGCACTGAAGCTTTCTTT.

The chain joins TRBV6-5 to TRBJ1-2; D unresolved. Germline-derived CDR1 and CDR2 are MNHEY and SVGAGI. This CDR3 is 12 amino acids long. V was cut by 8 bases and J by 8 bases, with 15 bases left in between. The CDR3 reads CASGDGGLGYTF. The CDR3 coding sequence is TGTGCCAGCGGAGACGGTGGACTAGGCTACACCTTC.

This chain uses TRBV30 with TRBJ2-4, with 9 nucleotides matching TRBD1. CDR3 length: 13 residues. Trimming at V came to 7 bases and at J to 7 bases, leaving 8 bases not matched to a gene. Germline V CDR1 and CDR2: GTSNPN, SVGIG (reference sequence). The CDR3 nucleotides read TGTGCCTCTCTCGACAGGGGGAGGAACATTCAGTACTTC. As protein: CASLDRGRNIQYF.

V and J are TRBV2 and TRBJ1-1; no clear D. Looked up from germline, CDR1 is SNHLY and CDR2 is FYNNEI. V was trimmed by 7 bases and J by 1 base, leaving 7 bases between them. CDR3 size: 12 residues. The CDR3 DNA sequence: TGTGCCAGCAAGGCGGGGAACACTGAAGCTTTCTTT. Its protein is CASKAGNTEAFF.

This chain joins TRBV19 and TRBJ1-6, with D perhaps matching TRBD1 (5 bases). CDR3 length: 13 residues. CDR1 and CDR2 from the germline V gene are LNHDA and SQIVND (reference sequence). Trimming left V 8 bases short and J 8 bases short, with 13 bases between. The CDR3 reads CASSTTGDSPLHF. The CDR3 DNA is TGTGCCAGTTCTACAACAGGTGATTCACCCCTCCACTTT. Complete variable domain (other parts from reference TRBV19 and TRBJ1-6): DGGITQSPKYLFRKEGQNVTLSCEQNLNHDAMYWYRQDPGQGLRLIYYSQIVNDFQKGDIAEGYSVSREKKESFPLTVTSAQKNPTAFYLCASSTTGDSPLHFGNGTRLTVT.

This chain connects TRBV5-4 to TRBJ1-1, with D tentatively TRBD1 (6 bases). With 4 bases removed from V and 0 bases from J, the gap between germline ends came to 13 bases. The CDR3 is 15 amino acids. CDR1 is SGHNT and CDR2 is YYREEE in the germline V gene (reference sequence). For the CDR3, the DNA is TGTGCCAGCAGCCCCCCAGGGGACATGAACACTGAAGCTTTCTTT. The encoded protein is CASSPPGDMNTEAFF.

The rearrangement links TRBV27 to TRBJ2-7; TRBD1 agrees at 7 bases. Germline V gene lookup returns CDR1 MNHEY and CDR2 SMNVEV (reference sequence). CDR3 size: 14 residues. With 6 bases clipped from V and 2 bases from J, the junction kept 7 bases outside the gene matches. CDR3 protein: CASRVGTAAYEQYF. The CDR3, as DNA: TGTGCCAGCAGGGTTGGGACAGCCGCCTACGAGCAGTACTTC.

The chain's CDR3 is CASSTDSQLSNQPQHF. Here the CDR3 DNA reads TGTGCCAGCAGCACAGACAGTCAACTATCCAATCAGCCCCAGCATTTT. This chain links TRBV2 with TRBJ1-5, with D perhaps TRBD1 (5 bases). Germline CDR1 reads SNHLY; CDR2 reads FYNNEI. With 6 bases removed from V and 3 bases from J, the gap between germline ends came to 18 bases. The CDR3 contains 16 residues.

This chain links TRBV27 with TRBJ1-3, with a weak D call TRBD1 (6 bases). V lost 6 bases and J lost 0, with 9 bases in between. The CDR3 is 14 residues long. The germline V gene encodes CDR1 MNHEY and CDR2 SMNVEV (reference sequence). The CDR3 DNA is TGTGCCAGCAGACAGGGAGACTCTGGAAACACCATATATTTT. Amino acids: CASRQGDSGNTIYF.

The rearrangement links TRBV2 to TRBJ1-1, with TRBD1 as a possible D gene (5 bases). The CDR3 totals 13 residues. V dropped 5 bases and J dropped 3 bases, with 10 bases sitting between them. Germline values: CDR1 SNHLY, CDR2 FYNNEI. CDR3 loop: CASSPDTYTEAFF. The CDR3 DNA is TGTGCCAGCAGTCCGGACACTTACACTGAAGCTTTCTTT.